The T cell receptor (beta chain) described here comes from a study of Ad26.COV2.S vaccination and SARS-CoV-2 variants. Study-wide context: Once, or twice with 56 days between doses, Ad26.COV2.S was given intramuscularly.

Whole-study results and caveats: Participants given vaccine showed non-spike TCR breadth similar to that of placebo recipients.

This CDR3 spans 19 amino acids. The J segment lost 7 bases and the V segment lost 2 bases, leaving 21 bases of the junction unmatched. Germline loops: CDR1 SGHRS, CDR2 YFSETQ. Clones were sequenced by immunoSEQ multiplex PCR, and TCRdb holds only the in-frame ones, with some missing. The sample records about 400,000 clones, less than 90% being singletons. Treatment: roughly 18 received Ad26.COV2.S at low or high dose, single or two shots; about 5 received placebo; per-sample allocation not given. Material that was analyzed had been drawn on day 63 after the first vaccine or placebo injection. The shot given was an Ad26 vector that makes Wuhan-strain SARS-CoV-2 spike. As concerns this clone: Its antigen is unknown.

The chain uses TRBV5-1 and TRBJ2-7, with 10 bases fitting TRBD2. The TCR was taken from a person aged 18 to 65 who received the Ad26.COV2.S COVID-19 vaccine or a placebo. Here the sequenced sample was peripheral blood, taken in a trial of Ad26.COV2.S vaccine versus placebo. The CDR3 sequence is CASSFQTGASGGSFSEQYF. The CDR3 DNA reads as TGCGCCAGCAGCTTCCAGACAGGGGCTAGCGGGGGATCGTTCTCGGAGCAGTACTTC.